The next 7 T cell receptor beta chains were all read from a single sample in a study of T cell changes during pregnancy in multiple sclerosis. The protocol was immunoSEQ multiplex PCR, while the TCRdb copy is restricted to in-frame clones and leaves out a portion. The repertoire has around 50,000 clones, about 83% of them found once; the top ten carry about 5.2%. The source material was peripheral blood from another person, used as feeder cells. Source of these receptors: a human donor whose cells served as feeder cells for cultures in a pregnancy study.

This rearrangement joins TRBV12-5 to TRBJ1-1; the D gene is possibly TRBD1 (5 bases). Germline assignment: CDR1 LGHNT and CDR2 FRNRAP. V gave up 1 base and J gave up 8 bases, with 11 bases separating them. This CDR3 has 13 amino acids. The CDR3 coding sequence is TGTGCTAGTGGTTTGGAGCCCGGGGCCGAAGCTTTCTTT. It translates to CASGLEPGAEAFF.

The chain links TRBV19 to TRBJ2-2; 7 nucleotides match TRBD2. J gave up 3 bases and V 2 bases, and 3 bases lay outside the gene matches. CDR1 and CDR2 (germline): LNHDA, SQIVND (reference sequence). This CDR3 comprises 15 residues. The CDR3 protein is CASSIRLADTGELFF. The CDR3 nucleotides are TGTGCCAGTAGTATAAGGCTAGCGGACACCGGGGAGCTGTTTTTT.

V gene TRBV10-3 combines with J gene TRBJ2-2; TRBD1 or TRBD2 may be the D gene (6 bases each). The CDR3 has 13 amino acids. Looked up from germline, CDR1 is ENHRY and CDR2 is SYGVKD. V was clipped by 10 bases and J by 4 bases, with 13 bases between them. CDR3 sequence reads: CATEGGSTGELFF. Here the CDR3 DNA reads TGTGCCACGGAGGGGGGAAGCACCGGGGAGCTGTTTTTT.

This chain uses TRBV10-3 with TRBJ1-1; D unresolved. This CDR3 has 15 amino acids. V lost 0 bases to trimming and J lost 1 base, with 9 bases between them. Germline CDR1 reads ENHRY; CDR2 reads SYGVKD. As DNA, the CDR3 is TGTGCCATCAGTGAGTCAGGATGGCGGAACACTGAAGCTTTCTTT. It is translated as CAISESGWRNTEAFF.

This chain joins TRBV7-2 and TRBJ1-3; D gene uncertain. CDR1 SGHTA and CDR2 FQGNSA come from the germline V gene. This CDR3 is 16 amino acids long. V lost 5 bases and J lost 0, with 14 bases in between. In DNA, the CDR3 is TGTGCCAGCAGCCTCACAAGGGATTACTCTGGAAACACCATATATTTT. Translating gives CASSLTRDYSGNTIYF.

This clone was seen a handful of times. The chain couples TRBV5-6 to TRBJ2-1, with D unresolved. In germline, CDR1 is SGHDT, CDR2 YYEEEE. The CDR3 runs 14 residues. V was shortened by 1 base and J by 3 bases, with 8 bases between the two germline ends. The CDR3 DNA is TGTGCCAGCAGCTTGAGTCTGGGCTACAATGAGCAGTTCTTC. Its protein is CASSLSLGYNEQFF.

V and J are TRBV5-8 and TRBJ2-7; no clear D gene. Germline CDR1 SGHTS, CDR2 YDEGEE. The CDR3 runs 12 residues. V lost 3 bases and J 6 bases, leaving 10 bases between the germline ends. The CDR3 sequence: CASSWTQGEQYF. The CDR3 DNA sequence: TGTGCCAGCAGCTGGACCCAAGGCGAGCAGTACTTC.